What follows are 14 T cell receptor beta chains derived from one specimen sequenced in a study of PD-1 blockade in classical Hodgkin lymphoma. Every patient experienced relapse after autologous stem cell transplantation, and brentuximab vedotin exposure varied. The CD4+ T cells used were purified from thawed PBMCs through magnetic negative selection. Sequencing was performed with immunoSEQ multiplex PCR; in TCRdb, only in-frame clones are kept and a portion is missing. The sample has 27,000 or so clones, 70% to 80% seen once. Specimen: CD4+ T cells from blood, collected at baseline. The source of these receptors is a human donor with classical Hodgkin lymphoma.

The CDR3 nucleotides read TGTGCCAGCAGTGAAGCCGACAGGGGATATCAGCCCCAGCATTTT. It specifies CASSEADRGYQPQHF. V and J are TRBV6-1 and TRBJ1-5; 8 bases are shared with TRBD1. Germline V gene data show CDR1 as MNHNS and CDR2 as SASEGT. The CDR3 is 15 residues long. V lost 0 bases to trimming and J lost 5 bases; unmatched junction nucleotides: 3.

The CDR3: CASSGTGDYGYTF. CDR3 nucleotide sequence: TGTGCCAGCAGTGGGACAGGGGACTATGGCTACACCTTC. The J gene is TRBJ1-2, the V gene TRBV28, with 10 nucleotides matching TRBD1. V dropped 5 bases and J dropped 3; count of bases not matched to a gene: 0. This CDR3 is built from 13 residues. Germline CDR1 MDHEN, CDR2 SYDVKM.

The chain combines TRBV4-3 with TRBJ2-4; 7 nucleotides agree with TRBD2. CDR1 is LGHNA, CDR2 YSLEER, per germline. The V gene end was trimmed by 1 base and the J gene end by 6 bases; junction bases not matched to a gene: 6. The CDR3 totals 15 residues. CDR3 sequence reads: CASSQVGGDGNIQYF. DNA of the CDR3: TGCGCCAGCAGCCAAGTTGGGGGGGATGGAAACATTCAGTACTTC.

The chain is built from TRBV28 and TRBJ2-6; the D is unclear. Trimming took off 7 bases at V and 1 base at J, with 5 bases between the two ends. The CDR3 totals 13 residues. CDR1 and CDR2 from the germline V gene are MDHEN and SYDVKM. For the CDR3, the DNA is TGTGCCAGCATCGGGTCTGGGGCCAACGTCCTGACTTTC. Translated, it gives CASIGSGANVLTF. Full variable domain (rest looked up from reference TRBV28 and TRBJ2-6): DVKVTQSSRYLVKRTGEKVFLECVQDMDHENMFWYRQDPGLGLRLIYFSYDVKMKEKGDIPEGYSVSREKKERFSLILESASTNQTSMYLCASIGSGANVLTFGAGSRLTVL.

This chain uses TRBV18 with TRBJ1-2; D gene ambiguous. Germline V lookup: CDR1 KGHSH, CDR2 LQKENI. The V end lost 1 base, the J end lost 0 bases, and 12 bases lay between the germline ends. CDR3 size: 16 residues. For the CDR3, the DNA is TGTGCCAGCTCACCACAGGCGACAAAAACTAACTATGGCTACACCTTC. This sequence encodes CASSPQATKTNYGYTF.

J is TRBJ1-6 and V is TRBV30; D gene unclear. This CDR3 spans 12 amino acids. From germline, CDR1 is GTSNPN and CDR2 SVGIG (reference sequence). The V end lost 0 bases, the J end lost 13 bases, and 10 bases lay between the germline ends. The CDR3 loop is CAWSVPPFPLHF. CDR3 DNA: TGTGCCTGGAGTGTACCGCCATTTCCCCTCCACTTT.

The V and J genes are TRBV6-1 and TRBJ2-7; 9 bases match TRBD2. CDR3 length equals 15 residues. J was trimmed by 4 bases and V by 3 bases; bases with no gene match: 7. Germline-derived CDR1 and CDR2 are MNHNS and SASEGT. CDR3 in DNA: TGTGCCAGCAGTGAGTACGCGGGGGGGAGGTACGAGCAGTACTTC. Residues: CASSEYAGGRYEQYF.

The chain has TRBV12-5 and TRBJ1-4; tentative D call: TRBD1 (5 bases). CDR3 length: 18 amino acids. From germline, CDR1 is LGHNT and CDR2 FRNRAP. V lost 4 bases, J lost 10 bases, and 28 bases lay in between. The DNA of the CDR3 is TGTGCTAGTGGTTGGGCCGGGCAGGGAGGACATAATGAAGGAAAACTGTTTTTT. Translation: CASGWAGQGGHNEGKLFF.

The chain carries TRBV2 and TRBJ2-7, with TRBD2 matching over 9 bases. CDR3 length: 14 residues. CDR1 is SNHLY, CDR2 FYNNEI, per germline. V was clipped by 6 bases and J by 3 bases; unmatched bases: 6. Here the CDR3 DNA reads TGTGCCAGCAGCGAGGGGCGGGGGGGCTACGAGCAGTACTTC. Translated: CASSEGRGGYEQYF.

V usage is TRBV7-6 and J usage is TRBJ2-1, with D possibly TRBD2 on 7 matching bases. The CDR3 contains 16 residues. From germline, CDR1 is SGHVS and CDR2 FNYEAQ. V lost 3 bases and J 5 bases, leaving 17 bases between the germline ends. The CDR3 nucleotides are TGTGCCAGCAGCTTTGAACGGGGGGCAGAGGACAATGAGCAGTTCTTC. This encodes CASSFERGAEDNEQFF.

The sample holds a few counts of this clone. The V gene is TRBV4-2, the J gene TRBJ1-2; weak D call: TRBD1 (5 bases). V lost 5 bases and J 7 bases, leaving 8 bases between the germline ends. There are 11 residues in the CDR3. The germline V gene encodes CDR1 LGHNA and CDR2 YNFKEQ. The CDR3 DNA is TGTGCCAGCAGCTCAGGGTTTGGCTACACCTTC. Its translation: CASSSGFGYTF.

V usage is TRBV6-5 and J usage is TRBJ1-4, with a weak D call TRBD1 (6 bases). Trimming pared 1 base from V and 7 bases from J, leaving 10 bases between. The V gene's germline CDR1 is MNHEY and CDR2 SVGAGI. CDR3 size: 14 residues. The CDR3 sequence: CASSYYRDPEKLFF. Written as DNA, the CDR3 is TGTGCCAGCAGTTACTACAGGGACCCTGAAAAACTGTTTTTT.

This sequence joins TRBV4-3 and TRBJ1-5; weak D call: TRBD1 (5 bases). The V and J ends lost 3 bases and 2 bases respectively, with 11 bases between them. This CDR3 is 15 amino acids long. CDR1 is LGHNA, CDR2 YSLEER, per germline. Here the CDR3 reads CASSQSDRRNQPQHF. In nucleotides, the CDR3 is TGCGCCAGCAGCCAGTCCGACAGACGCAATCAGCCCCAGCATTTT.

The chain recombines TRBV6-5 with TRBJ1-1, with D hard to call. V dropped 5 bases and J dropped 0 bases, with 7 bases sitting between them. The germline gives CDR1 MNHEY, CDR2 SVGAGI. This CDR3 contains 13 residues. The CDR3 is CASSPLMNTEAFF. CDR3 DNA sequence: TGTGCCAGCAGTCCCTTGATGAACACTGAAGCTTTCTTT.